Listed below are T cell receptor beta chains from one sample, sequenced in a study of a mutant IDH1 vaccine in newly diagnosed glioma. The data were produced by immunoSEQ multiplex PCR, yet TCRdb's version contains in-frame clones alone and is incomplete. The data hold 110,000 or so clones, with 85% to 90% observed a single time. The antigens of these receptors remain unknown. The source was PBMCs, collected from a glioma patient whose treatment included an IDH1 peptide vaccine. The origin of the receptors is a woman aged 45 to 65 with glioma. Each CDR3 is given with its conserved first and last residue. Fields, in order: J gene, V gene, CDR3 protein.

J gene: TRBJ2-3
V gene: TRBV10-3
CDR3 protein: CAIGRGTGLATDTQYF

J gene: TRBJ1-3
V gene: TRBV10-2
CDR3 protein: CASSDPDREAGNTIYF

J gene: TRBJ1-1
V gene: TRBV27
CDR3 protein: CASSLVGQGAVLGTEAFF

J gene: TRBJ2-7
V gene: TRBV5-8
CDR3 protein: CASSLVGLTYEQYF

J gene: TRBJ2-7
V gene: TRBV27
CDR3 protein: CASSLFSDRSYEQYF

J gene: TRBJ2-7
V gene: TRBV9
CDR3 protein: CASSKGLADYEQYF

J gene: TRBJ1-1
V gene: TRBV20-1
CDR3 protein: CSARGTGEAFF

J gene: TRBJ2-5
V gene: TRBV6-5
CDR3 protein: CATGQSPETQYF

J gene: TRBJ2-3
V gene: TRBV29-1
CDR3 protein: CSVSDRVGTDTQYF

J gene: TRBJ1-6
V gene: TRBV5-8
CDR3 protein: CASSPLRGKNSPLHF

J gene: TRBJ1-1
V gene: TRBV28
CDR3 protein: CASSPTGVEVNTEAFF

J gene: TRBJ1-1
V gene: TRBV7-3
CDR3 protein: CASSLTVGQVNTEAFF

J gene: TRBJ1-5
V gene: TRBV4-1
CDR3 protein: CASSRGTGERAQHF

J gene: TRBJ1-2
V gene: TRBV4-1
CDR3 protein: CASSQDPGTATYGYTF

J gene: TRBJ1-6
V gene: TRBV23-1
CDR3 protein: CASVPDRRAPLHF

J gene: TRBJ1-2
V gene: TRBV28
CDR3 protein: CASGRWNYGYTF

J gene: TRBJ2-7
V gene: TRBV28
CDR3 protein: CASRDLGAEQYF

J gene: TRBJ2-1
V gene: TRBV4-1
CDR3 protein: CASGQEGSGGEQFF

J gene: TRBJ2-5
V gene: TRBV18
CDR3 protein: CASSPPAPWQETQYF

J gene: TRBJ2-3
V gene: TRBV4-2
CDR3 protein: CASMNLWGTDTQYF

J gene: TRBJ1-2
V gene: TRBV7-9
CDR3 protein: CASSLAGQVGHGYTF

J gene: TRBJ2-3
V gene: TRBV19
CDR3 protein: CASSSIRTGRTDTQYF

J gene: TRBJ2-7
V gene: TRBV7-9
CDR3 protein: CASSLAGAGAYEQYF

J gene: TRBJ1-5
V gene: TRBV21-1
CDR3 protein: CASRTHSSNQPQHF

J gene: TRBJ2-4
V gene: TRBV6-5
CDR3 protein: CASSGLMAKNIQYF

J gene: TRBJ1-2
V gene: TRBV6-1
CDR3 protein: CASRPFNYGYTF

J gene: TRBJ2-1
V gene: TRBV19
CDR3 protein: CASSTLPRLNYNEQFF

J gene: TRBJ2-6
V gene: TRBV7-9
CDR3 protein: CASSPLLSGANVLTF

J gene: TRBJ2-5
V gene: TRBV29-1
CDR3 protein: CSVEAGLVETQYF

J gene: TRBJ2-1
V gene: TRBV10-2
CDR3 protein: CASSGQGGLNEQFF

J gene: TRBJ1-4
V gene: TRBV6-5
CDR3 protein: CASSLDPVGEKLFF